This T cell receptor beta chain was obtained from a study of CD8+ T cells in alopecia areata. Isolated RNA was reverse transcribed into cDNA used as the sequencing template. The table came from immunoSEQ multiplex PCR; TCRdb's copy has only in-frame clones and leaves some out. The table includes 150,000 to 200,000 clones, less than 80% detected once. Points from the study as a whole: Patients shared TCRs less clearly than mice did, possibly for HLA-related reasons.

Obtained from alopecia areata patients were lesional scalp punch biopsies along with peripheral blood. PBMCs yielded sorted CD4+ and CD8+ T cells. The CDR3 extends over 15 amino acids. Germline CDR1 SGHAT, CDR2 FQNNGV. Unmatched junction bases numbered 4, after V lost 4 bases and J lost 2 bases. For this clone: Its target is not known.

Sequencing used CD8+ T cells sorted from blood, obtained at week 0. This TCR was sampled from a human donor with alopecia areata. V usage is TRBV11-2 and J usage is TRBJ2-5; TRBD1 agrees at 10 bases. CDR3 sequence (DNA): TGTGCCAGCAGCTCCGGGACAGGGGAACAAGAGACCCAGTACTTC. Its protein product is CASSSGTGEQETQYF.